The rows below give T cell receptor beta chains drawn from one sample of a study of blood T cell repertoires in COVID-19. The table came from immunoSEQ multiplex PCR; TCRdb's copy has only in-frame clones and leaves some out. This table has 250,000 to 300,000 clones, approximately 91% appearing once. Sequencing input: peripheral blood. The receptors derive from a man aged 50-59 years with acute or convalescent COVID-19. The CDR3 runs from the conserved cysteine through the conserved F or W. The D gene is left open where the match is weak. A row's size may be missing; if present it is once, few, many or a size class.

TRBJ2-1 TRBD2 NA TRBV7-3 CASSLLAGDAGNEQFF TGTGCCAGCAGCCTGCTAGCGGGGGACGCGGGGAATGAGCAGTTCTTC
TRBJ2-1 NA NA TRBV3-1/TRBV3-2 CASSQGGGAANEQFF TGTGCCAGCAGCCAAGGAGGGGGGGCCGCCAATGAGCAGTTCTTC
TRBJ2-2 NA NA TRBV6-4 CASSLEWSTGELFF TGTGCCAGCAGTCTGGAGTGGAGCACCGGGGAGCTGTTTTTT
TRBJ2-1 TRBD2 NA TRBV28 CASSLLAGGYNEQFF TGTGCCAGCAGTTTATTAGCGGGGGGATACAATGAGCAGTTCTTC
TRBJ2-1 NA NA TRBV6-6 CASSLGSSAQEGEQFF TGTGCCAGCAGCCTCGGGTCCTCGGCACAGGAGGGTGAGCAGTTCTTC
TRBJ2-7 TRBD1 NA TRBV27 CASSLKGQGYEQYF TGTGCCAGCAGTTTAAAGGGACAGGGGTACGAGCAGTACTTC
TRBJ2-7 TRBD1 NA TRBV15 CATSRVGSGTGHYEQYF TGTGCCACCAGCAGAGTCGGCTCCGGGACAGGGCACTACGAGCAGTACTTC
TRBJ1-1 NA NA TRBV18 CASSQQGLGQENTEAFF TGTGCCAGCTCACAACAGGGTCTCGGCCAGGAGAACACTGAAGCTTTCTTT
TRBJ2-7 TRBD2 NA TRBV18 CASSPPGVAGPREQYF TGTGCCAGCTCACCACCGGGGGTAGCGGGGCCCCGGGAGCAGTACTTC
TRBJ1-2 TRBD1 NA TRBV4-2 CASSQERAGGSYGYTF TGTGCCAGCAGCCAAGAGCGGGCAGGGGGTAGCTATGGCTACACCTTC
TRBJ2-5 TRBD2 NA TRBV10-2 CASSRTSGIETQYF TGCGCCAGCAGTCGAACTAGCGGGATAGAGACCCAGTACTTC
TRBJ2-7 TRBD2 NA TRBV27 CASSLRSPRAGGLSYEQYF TGTGCCAGCAGTTTAAGGTCCCCACGGGCGGGGGGACTCTCCTACGAGCAGTACTTC
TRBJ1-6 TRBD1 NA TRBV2 CASDFPAVGTGGYSPLHF TGTGCCAGCGACTTTCCCGCAGTTGGGACAGGGGGTTATTCACCCCTCCACTTT
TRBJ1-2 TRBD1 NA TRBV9 CASTGGQGQYGYTF TGTGCCAGCACCGGCGGACAGGGCCAATATGGCTACACCTTC
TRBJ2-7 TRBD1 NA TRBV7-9 CATSRDRGDEQYF TGTGCCACCTCCCGGGACAGGGGAGACGAGCAGTACTTC
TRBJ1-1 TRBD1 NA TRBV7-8 CASIDDRVALLAFF TGTGCCAGCATCGATGACAGGGTAGCCTTGTTGGCTTTCTTT
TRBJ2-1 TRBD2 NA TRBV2 CASSTGTTYNEQFF TGTGCCAGCAGCACCGGGACTACCTACAATGAGCAGTTCTTC
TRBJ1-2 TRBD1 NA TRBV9 CASSVGQGGYGYTF TGTGCCAGCAGCGTAGGACAGGGGGGCTATGGCTACACCTTC
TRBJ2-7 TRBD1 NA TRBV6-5 CASSSQTGPYEQYF TGTGCCAGCAGTTCCCAGACAGGGCCCTACGAGCAGTACTTC
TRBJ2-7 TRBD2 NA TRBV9 CASSVGTSGAYEQYF TGTGCCAGCAGCGTAGGGACTAGCGGGGCCTACGAGCAGTACTTC
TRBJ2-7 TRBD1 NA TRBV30 CAWGTGTGRAEQYF TGTGCCTGGGGAACCGGGACAGGGCGCGCCGAGCAGTACTTC
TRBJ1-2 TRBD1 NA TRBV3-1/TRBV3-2 CASGNRGGYGYTF TGTGCCAGCGGAAACAGGGGAGGCTATGGCTACACCTTC
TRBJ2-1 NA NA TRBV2 CASSEVRGTGDEQFF TGTGCCAGCAGTGAAGTTAGGGGTACGGGCGATGAGCAGTTCTTC
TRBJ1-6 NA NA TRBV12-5 CASGPGTNSPLHF TGTGCTAGTGGCCCTGGGACAAATTCACCCCTCCACTTT
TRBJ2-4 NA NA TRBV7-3 CASSPPGRGANIQYF TGTGCCAGCAGCCCCCCTGGGAGGGGGGCGAACATTCAGTACTTC
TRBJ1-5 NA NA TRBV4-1 CASSQDRDQYSNQPQHF TGCGCCAGCAGCCAAGACAGGGATCAATATAGCAATCAGCCCCAGCATTTT
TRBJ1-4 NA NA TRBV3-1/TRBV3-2 CASSQGALEKLFF TGTGCCAGCAGCCAAGGCGCCCTTGAAAAACTGTTTTTT
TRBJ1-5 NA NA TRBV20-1 CSASRGARGNQPQHF TGCAGTGCTAGTCGGGGGGCGCGGGGCAATCAGCCCCAGCATTTT
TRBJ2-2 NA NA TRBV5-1 CASSLAEAGTGELFF TGCGCCAGCAGCTTGGCTGAGGCGGGGACCGGGGAGCTGTTTTTT
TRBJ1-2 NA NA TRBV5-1 CASSLGQPLANYGYTF TGCGCCAGCAGCTTGGGACAGCCTTTAGCTAACTATGGCTACACCTTC
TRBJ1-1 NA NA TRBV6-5 CASSYSMGRNTEAFF TGTGCCAGCAGTTACTCTATGGGCCGGAACACTGAAGCTTTCTTT
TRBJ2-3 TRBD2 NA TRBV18 CASSPPDAGTSWYF TGTGCCAGCTCACCGCCCGACGCCGGGACTAGTTGGTATTTT
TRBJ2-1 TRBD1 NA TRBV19 CASSIIGQGYNEQFF TGTGCCAGTAGTATTATAGGACAGGGTTACAATGAGCAGTTCTTC
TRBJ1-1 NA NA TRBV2 CASSEMGRRGTEAFF TGTGCCAGCAGTGAAATGGGCAGGAGGGGCACTGAAGCTTTCTTT
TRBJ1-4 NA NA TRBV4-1 CASSKGGDGPPKLFF TGCGCCAGCAGCAAAGGGGGGGACGGTCCCCCAAAACTGTTTTTT
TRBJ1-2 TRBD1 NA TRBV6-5 CASSLTGGGGYTF TGTGCCAGCAGCCTGACAGGGGGCGGTGGCTACACCTTC
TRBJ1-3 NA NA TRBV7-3 CASSLKPGNTIYF TGTGCCAGCAGCTTAAAGCCCGGAAACACCATATATTTT
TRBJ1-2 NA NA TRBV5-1 CASSPGGDPLGYTF TGCGCCAGCAGCCCGGGCGGGGACCCCTTGGGCTACACCTTC
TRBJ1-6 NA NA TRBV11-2 CASSPDRMDSPLHF TGTGCCAGCAGTCCCGACAGGATGGATTCACCCCTCCACTTT
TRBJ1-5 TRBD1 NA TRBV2 CASSPDRADQPQHF TGTGCCAGCAGTCCGGACAGGGCTGATCAGCCCCAGCATTTT
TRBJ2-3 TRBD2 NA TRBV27 CASSLAGLVQDTQYF TGTGCCAGCAGTTTAGCGGGACTAGTTCAAGATACGCAGTATTTT
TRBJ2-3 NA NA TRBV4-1 CASSQTPKWGDTDTQYF TGCGCCAGCAGCCAGACCCCGAAATGGGGGGACACAGATACGCAGTATTTT
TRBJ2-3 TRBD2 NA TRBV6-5 CASSYPGLAGDTQYF TGTGCCAGCAGTTACCCAGGACTAGCCGGGGATACGCAGTATTTT
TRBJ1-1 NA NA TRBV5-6 CASSFGHPQDTEAFF TGTGCCAGCAGCTTTGGCCATCCTCAGGACACTGAAGCTTTCTTT
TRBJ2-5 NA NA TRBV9 CASSVLSGETQYF TGTGCCAGCAGCGTCCTTTCCGGGGAGACCCAGTACTTC
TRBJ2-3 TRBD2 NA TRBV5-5 CASSRGGGTDTQYF TGTGCCAGCAGCCGCGGGGGAGGTACAGATACGCAGTATTTT
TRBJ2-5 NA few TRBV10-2 CASARQETQYF TGCGCCAGCGCGCGTCAAGAGACCCAGTACTTC
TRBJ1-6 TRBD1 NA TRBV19 CASSSWDRDTLHF TGTGCCAGTAGTTCCTGGGACAGGGACACCCTCCACTTT
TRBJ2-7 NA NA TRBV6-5 CASSDRGRIRKYF TGTGCCAGCAGCGACCGCGGGCGGATCCGAAAGTACTTC
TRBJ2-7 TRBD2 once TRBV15 CATSGGLAGVSYEQYF TGTGCCACCAGCGGCGGACTAGCGGGGGTCTCCTACGAGCAGTACTTC
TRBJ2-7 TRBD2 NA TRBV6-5 CASRLAATYEQYF TGTGCCAGTAGGCTAGCGGCCACCTACGAGCAGTACTTC
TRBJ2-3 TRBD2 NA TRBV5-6 CASSLVSGGATDTQYF TGTGCCAGCAGCTTGGTTAGCGGGGGGGCAACAGATACGCAGTATTTT
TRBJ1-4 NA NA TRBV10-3 CAISAGKEGTNEKLFF TGTGCCATCTCTGCAGGGAAGGAGGGGACGAATGAAAAACTGTTTTTT
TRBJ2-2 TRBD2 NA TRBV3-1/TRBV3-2 CASSQRGTTLTLGELFF TGTGCCAGCAGCCAACGCGGGACTACCCTTACTCTCGGGGAGCTGTTTTTT